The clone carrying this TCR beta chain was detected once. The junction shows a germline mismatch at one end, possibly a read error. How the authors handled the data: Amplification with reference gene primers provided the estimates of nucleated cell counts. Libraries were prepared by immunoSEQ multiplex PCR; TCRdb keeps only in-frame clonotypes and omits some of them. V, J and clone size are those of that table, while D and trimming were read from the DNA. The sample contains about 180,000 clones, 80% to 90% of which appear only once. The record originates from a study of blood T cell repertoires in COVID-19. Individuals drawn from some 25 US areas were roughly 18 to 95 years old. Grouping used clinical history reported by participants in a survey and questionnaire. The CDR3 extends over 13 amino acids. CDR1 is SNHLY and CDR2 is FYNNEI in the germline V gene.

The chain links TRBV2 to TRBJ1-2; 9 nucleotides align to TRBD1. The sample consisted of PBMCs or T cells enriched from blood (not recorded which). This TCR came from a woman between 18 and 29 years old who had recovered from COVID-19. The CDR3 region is CARSEGTGFGYTF. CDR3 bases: TGTGCCAGGAGTGAGGGGACAGGGTTTGGCTACACCTTC. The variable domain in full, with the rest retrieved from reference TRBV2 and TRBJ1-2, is EPEVTQTPSHQVTQMGQEVILRCVPISNHLYFYWYRQILGQKVEFLVSFYNNEISEKSEIFDDQFSVERPDGSNFTLKIRSTKLEDSAMYFCARSEGTGFGYTFGSGTRLTVV.